The present T cell receptor (beta chain) was sequenced within a study of blood T cell repertoires in COVID-19. Study-level background: Sites in the United States, Italy and Spain provided acute and convalescent COVID-19 samples. Sample material is recorded as cDNA or gDNA derived from T cells, B-cell-depleted T cells, or PBMCs.

How the authors handled the data: Estimates of nucleated cell counts were drawn from the amplification of reference gene primers. Using immunoSEQ multiplex PCR, the repertoire was profiled, and TCRdb retains in-frame clones only, with some absent. V and J calls and clone size are as listed in that table; D and trimming were resolved from the DNA. The sample lists 100,000 or so clones, roughly four fifths occurring once. Germline V CDR1 and CDR2: LNHDA, SQIVND (reference sequence). The V end lost 5 bases, the J end lost 4 bases, and 8 bases lay between the germline ends. This CDR3 comprises 12 residues.

The chain recombines TRBV19 with TRBJ1-2, with D hard to call. The sequenced sample was peripheral blood. The receptor was derived from a man aged 50-60 years with active or convalescent COVID-19. The CDR3 protein is CASSYGLYGYTF. The CDR3 region has the DNA TGTGCCAGTAGTTATGGACTCTATGGCTACACCTTC.